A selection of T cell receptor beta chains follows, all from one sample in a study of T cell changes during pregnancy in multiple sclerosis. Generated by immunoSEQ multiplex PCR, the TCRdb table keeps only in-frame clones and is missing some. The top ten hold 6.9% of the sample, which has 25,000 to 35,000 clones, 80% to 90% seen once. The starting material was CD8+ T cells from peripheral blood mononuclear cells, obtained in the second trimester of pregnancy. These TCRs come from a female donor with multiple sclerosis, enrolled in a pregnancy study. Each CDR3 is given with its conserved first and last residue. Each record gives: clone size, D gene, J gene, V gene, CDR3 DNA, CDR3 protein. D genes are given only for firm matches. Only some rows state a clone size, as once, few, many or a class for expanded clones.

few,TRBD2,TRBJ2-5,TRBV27,TGTGCCAGCAGTCGGGGGGGAGCTTCGGAGACCCAGTACTTC,CASSRGGASETQYF
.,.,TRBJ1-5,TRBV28,TGTGCCAGCAGTTTCGACAGTGATCAGCCCCAGCATTTT,CASSFDSDQPQHF
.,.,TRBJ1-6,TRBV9,TGTGCCAGCAGCGTAGGCACATTCTATTCACCCCTCCACTTT,CASSVGTFYSPLHF
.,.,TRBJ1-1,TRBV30,TGTGCCTGGAGTGACGGGGGAACTGAAGCTTTCTTT,CAWSDGGTEAFF
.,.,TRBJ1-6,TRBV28,TGTGCCAGCAGTGCGGAGGGCGAGGGGAATTCACCCCTCCACTTT,CASSAEGEGNSPLHF
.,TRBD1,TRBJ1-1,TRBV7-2,TGTGCCAGCAGCTTGTGGGGGACAGGGGAAGCTTTCTTT,CASSLWGTGEAFF
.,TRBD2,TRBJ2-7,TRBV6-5,TGTGCCAGCAGGACTAGCGGAAACTACGAGCAGTACTTC,CASRTSGNYEQYF
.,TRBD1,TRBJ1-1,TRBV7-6,TGTGCCAGCAGCTTAGGGGGGGCGGGACAGTCTACTGAAGCTTTCTTT,CASSLGGAGQSTEAFF
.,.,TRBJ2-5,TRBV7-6,TGTGCCAGCAGCTTGAGACGGGGTCAAGAGACCCAGTACTTC,CASSLRRGQETQYF
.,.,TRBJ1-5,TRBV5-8,TGTGCCAGCAGCTTGGCCTATCAGCCCCAGCATTTT,CASSLAYQPQHF
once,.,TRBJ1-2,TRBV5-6,TGTGCCAGCAGCTCTCTGCTGTCAGGGATTGGCTATGGCTACACCTTC,CASSSLLSGIGYGYTF
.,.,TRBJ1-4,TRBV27,TGTGCCAGCAGCAGGGGATTGAATGAAAAACTGTTTTTT,CASSRGLNEKLFF
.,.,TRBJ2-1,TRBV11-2,TGTGCCAGCAGGGATCAATGGGGCGCAGCGTACAATGAGCAGTTCTTC,CASRDQWGAAYNEQFF
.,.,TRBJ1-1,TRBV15,TGTGCCACCAGCCGAGCCGGGAACACTGAAGCTTTCTTT,CATSRAGNTEAFF
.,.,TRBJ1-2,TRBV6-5,TGTGCCAGCAGTTATCATGACAGGCAGGGCTACACCTTC,CASSYHDRQGYTF
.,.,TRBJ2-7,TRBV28,TGTGCCAGCAGAGTAGAGGACCGACAGACCTACGAGCAGTACTTC,CASRVEDRQTYEQYF
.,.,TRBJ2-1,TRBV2,TGTGCCAGCAGTGGACTCTCGCCGCAGTTCTTC,CASSGLSPQFF
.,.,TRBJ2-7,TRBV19,TGTGCCAGTAGTACAGGTCTAACCTACGAGCAGTACTTC,CASSTGLTYEQYF
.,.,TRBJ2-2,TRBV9,TGTGCCAGCAGCCCCTGGCCTAACACCGGGGAGCTGTTTTTT,CASSPWPNTGELFF
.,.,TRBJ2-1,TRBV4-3,TGCGCCAGCAGCACGGGGTACGGCAACAATGAGCAGTTCTTC,CASSTGYGNNEQFF
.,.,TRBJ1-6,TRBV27,TGTGCCAGCAGTTGGAGCTCCTATAATTCACCCCTCCACTTT,CASSWSSYNSPLHF
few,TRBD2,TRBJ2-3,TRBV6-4,TGTGCCAGCAGTGAAGCGGGAGGGAGTGCAGATACGCAGTATTTT,CASSEAGGSADTQYF
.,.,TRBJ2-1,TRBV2,TGTGCCAGCAGTGTGGAGGACAATGAGCAGTTCTTC,CASSVEDNEQFF
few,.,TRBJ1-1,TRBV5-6,TGTGCCAGCAGCTTTTCGGGAGGGACTGAAGCTTTCTTT,CASSFSGGTEAFF
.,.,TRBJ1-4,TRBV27,TGTGCCAGCAGTGAACAGGGAAGGGAAAAACTGTTTTTT,CASSEQGREKLFF
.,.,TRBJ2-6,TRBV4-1,TGCGCCAGCAGCCAAGAGGGTCCAGGGCACTCTGGGGCCAACGTCCTGACTTTC,CASSQEGPGHSGANVLTF
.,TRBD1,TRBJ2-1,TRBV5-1,TGCGCCAGCAGCTTGGCCATAGGACAGGGGGTGTTCTTC,CASSLAIGQGVFF
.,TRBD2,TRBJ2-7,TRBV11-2,TGTGCCAGCAGCTCCTCTAGCGGGGGCCCCCACGAGCAGTACTTC,CASSSSSGGPHEQYF
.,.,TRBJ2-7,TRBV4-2,TGTGCCAGCAGCCAAGTCATCGGAACGGGAAGCCTGGAGCAGTACTTC,CASSQVIGTGSLEQYF
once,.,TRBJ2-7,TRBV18,TGTGCCAGCTCACCAGAGGATACCTACGAGCAGTACTTC,CASSPEDTYEQYF
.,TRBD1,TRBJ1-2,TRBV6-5,TGTGCCAGCAGCGGGACAGAGAACTATGGCTACACCTTC,CASSGTENYGYTF